This T cell receptor beta chain was obtained from a study of blood T cell repertoires in COVID-19. Background on the study: Spain, Italy and the United States supplied samples that represented acute and convalescent COVID-19. PBMCs, B-cell-depleted T cells, or T cells provided the cDNA or gDNA that made up the material.

This clone has a handful of counts. Germline V lookup: CDR1 MGHRA, CDR2 YSYEKL. The V gene end was trimmed by 6 bases and the J gene end by 4 bases; junction bases not matched to a gene: 8. The CDR3 sequence is 16 residues long. Original handling: Nucleated cell number was recorded as an estimate derived from reference gene primer amplification. The table came from immunoSEQ multiplex PCR; TCRdb's copy has only in-frame clones and leaves some out. The D gene and trimming were derived from the DNA, and the V and J assignments and clone size from that table. The sample has approximately 390,000 clones, about 90% seen once.

J is TRBJ2-2 and V is TRBV4-1, with 10 bases identical to TRBD2. The origin of this receptor is a man aged 18 to 29 with active or convalescent COVID-19. Input material: peripheral blood. As DNA, the CDR3 is TGCGCCAGCAGTAGGATTAGCGGGAGGCCCACCGGGGAGCTGTTTTTT. Translating it yields CASSRISGRPTGELFF.